This TCR beta chain was captured by sequencing in a study of response to subunit inactivated influenza vaccine. This clonotype appeared many times. From the RT-PCR reads, TCRdb called clonotypes with MiXCR, one entry per CDR3 protein. Of 180,000 or so distinct CDR3 sequences in the sample, around 12% were seen once. The V gene lost 3 bases and the J gene lost 5 bases, with 6 bases spanning the gap. This CDR3 has 12 amino acids. Germline CDR1 SGHDT, CDR2 YYEEEE. These records were also assigned to another study, of T cells expressing NK-cell markers. That report notes: TCR beta libraries carry UMIs added by 5'RACE template switching.

The source material was CD8+ T cells sorted from PBMCs, sampled 11 to 12 days after vaccination. This clonotype originated in a man aged 50-59 years who received an inactivated influenza vaccine. The chain employs TRBV5-6 and TRBJ2-1; D is unclear. DNA of the CDR3: TGTGCCAGCAGCTCGCTCAACAATGAGCAGTTCTTC. Residues: CASSSLNNEQFF.